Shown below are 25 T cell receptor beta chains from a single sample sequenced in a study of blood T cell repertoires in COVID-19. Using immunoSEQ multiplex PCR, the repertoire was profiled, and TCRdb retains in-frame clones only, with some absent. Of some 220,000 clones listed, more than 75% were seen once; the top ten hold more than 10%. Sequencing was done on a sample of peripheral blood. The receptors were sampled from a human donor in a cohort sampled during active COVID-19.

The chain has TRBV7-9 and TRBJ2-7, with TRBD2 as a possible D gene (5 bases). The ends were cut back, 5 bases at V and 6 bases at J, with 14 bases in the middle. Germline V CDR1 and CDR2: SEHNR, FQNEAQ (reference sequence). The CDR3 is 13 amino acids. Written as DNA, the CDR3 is TGTGCCAGCAGCCACAAACTTCGGGGCGAGCAGTACTTC. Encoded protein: CASSHKLRGEQYF.

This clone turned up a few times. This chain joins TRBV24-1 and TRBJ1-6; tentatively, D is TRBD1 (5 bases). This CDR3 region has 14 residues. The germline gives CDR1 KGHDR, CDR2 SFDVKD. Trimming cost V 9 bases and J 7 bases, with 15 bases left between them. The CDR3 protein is CATSLGGYNSPLHF. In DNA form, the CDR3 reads TGTGCCACCTCGTTGGGGGGTTACAATTCACCCCTCCACTTT.

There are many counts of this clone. In DNA form, the CDR3 reads TGTGCCATCGAAGCGGGGGCCGGGGAGCTGTTTTTT. This encodes CAIEAGAGELFF. The chain links TRBV10-3 to TRBJ2-2; 8 bases align to TRBD2. The CDR3 has 12 amino acids. The V and J ends lost 8 bases and 6 bases, in that order; junction bases with no gene match: 2. Germline CDR1 reads ENHRY; CDR2 reads SYGVKD.

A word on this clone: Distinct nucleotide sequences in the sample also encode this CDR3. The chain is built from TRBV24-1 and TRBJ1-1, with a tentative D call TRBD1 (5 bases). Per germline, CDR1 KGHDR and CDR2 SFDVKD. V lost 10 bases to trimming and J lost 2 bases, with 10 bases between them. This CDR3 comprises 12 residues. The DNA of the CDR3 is TGTGCCACTCGGGGGGGTAACACTGAAGCTTTCTTT. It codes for CATRGGNTEAFF.

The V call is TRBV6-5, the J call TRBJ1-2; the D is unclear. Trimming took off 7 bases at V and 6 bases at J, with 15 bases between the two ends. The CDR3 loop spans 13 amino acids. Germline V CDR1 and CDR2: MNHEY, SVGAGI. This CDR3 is CASTRSPSDGYTF. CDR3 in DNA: TGTGCCAGCACCAGAAGTCCTTCCGATGGCTACACCTTC.

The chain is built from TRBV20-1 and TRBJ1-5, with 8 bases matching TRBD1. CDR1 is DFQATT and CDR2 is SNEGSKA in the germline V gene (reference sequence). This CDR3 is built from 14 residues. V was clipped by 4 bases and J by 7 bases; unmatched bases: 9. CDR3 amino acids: CSANDRGIGQPQHF. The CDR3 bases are TGCAGTGCTAATGACAGGGGTATTGGACAGCCCCAGCATTTT.

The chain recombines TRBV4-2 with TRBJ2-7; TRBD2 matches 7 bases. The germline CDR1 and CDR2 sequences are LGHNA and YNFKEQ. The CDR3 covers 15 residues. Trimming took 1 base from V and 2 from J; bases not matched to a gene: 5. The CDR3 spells CASSQASGITYEQYF. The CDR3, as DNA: TGTGCCAGCAGCCAAGCTAGCGGAATCACCTACGAGCAGTACTTC.

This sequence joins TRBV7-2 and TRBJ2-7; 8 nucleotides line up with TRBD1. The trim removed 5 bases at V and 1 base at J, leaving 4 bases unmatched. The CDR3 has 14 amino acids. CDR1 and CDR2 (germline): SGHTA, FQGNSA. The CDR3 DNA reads TGTGCCAGCAGCCCCCGGGACAGGTCCTACGAGCAGTACTTC. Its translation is CASSPRDRSYEQYF. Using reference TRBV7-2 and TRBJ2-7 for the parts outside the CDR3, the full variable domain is GAGVSQSPSNKVTEKGKDVELRCDPISGHTALYWYRQSLGQGLEFLIYFQGNSAPDKSGLPSDRFSAERTGGSVSTLTIQRTQQEDSAVYLCASSPRDRSYEQYFGPGTRLTVT.

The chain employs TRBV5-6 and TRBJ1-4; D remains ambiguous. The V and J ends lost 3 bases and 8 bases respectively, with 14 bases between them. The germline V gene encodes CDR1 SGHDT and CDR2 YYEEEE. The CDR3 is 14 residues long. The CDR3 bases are TGTGCCAGCAGCTATGGGAGCGGACGAGAAAAACTGTTTTTT. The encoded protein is CASSYGSGREKLFF.

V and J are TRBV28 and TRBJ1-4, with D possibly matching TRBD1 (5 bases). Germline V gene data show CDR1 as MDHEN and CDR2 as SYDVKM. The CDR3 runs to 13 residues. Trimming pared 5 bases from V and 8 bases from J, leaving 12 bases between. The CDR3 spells CASSGGGWEKLFF. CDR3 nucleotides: TGTGCCAGCAGTGGCGGGGGTTGGGAAAAACTGTTTTTT.

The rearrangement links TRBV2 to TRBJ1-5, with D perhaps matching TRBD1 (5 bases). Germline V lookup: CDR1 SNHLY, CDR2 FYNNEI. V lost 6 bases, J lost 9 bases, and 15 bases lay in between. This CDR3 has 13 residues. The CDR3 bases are TGTGCCAGCAGGGGCAGGGCTCGAGGGCCCCAGCATTTT. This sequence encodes CASRGRARGPQHF.

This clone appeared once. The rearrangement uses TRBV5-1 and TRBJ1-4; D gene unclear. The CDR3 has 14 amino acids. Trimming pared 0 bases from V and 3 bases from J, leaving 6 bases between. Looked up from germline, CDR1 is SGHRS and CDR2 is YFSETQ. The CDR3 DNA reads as TGCGCCAGCAGCTTGGAGGGAGCTAATGAAAAACTGTTTTTT. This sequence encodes CASSLEGANEKLFF.

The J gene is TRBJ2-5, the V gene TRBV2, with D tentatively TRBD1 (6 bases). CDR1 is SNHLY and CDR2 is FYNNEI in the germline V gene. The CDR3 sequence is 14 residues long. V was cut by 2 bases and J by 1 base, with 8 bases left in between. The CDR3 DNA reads TGTGCCAGCAGTGAATCAGGGGCCCAAGAGACCCAGTACTTC. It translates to CASSESGAQETQYF.

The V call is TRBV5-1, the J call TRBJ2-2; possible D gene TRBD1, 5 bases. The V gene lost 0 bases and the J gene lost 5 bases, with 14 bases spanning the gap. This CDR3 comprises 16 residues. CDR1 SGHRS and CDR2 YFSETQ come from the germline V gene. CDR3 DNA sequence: TGCGCCAGCAGCTTGGAGGGGCAGGGTGGAACCGGGGAGCTGTTTTTT. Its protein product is CASSLEGQGGTGELFF. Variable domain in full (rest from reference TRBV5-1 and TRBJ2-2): KAGVTQTPRYLIKTRGQQVTLSCSPISGHRSVSWYQQTPGQGLQFLFEYFSETQRNKGNFPGRFSGRQFSNSRSEMNVSTLELGDSALYLCASSLEGQGGTGELFFGEGSRLTVL.

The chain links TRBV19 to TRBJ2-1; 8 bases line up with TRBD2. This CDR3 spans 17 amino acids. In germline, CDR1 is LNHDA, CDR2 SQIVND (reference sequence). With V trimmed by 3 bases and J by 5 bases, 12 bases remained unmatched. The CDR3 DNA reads TGTGCCAGTAGTATTGGCCGGGGGGGCGATTGGAACAATGAGCAGTTCTTC. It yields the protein CASSIGRGGDWNNEQFF. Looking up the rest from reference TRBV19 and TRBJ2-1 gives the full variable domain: DGGITQSPKYLFRKEGQNVTLSCEQNLNHDAMYWYRQDPGQGLRLIYYSQIVNDFQKGDIAEGYSVSREKKESFPLTVTSAQKNPTAFYLCASSIGRGGDWNNEQFFGPGTRLTVL.

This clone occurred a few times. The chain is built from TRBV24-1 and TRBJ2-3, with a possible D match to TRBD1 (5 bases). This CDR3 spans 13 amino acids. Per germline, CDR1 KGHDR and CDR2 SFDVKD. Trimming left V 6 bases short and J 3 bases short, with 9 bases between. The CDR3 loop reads CATSKGLTDTQYF. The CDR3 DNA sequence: TGTGCCACCAGTAAGGGGTTGACAGATACGCAGTATTTT.

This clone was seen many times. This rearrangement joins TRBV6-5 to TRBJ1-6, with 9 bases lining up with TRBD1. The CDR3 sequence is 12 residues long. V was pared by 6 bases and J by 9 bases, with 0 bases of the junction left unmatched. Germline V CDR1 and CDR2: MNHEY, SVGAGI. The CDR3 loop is CASRQGASPLHF. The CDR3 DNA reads TGTGCCAGCAGACAGGGGGCTTCACCCCTCCACTTT.

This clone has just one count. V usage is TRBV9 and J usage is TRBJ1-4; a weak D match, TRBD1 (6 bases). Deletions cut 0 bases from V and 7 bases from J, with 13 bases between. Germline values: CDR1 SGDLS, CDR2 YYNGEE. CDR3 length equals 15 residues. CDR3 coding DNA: TGTGCCAGCAGCGTAGATGATGGACAGCTTGAAAAACTGTTTTTT. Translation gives CASSVDDGQLEKLFF. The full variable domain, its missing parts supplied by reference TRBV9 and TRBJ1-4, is DSGVTQTPKHLITATGQRVTLRCSPRSGDLSVYWYQQSLDQGLQFLIQYYNGEERAKGNILERFSAQQFPDLHSELNLSSLELGDSALYFCASSVDDGQLEKLFFGSGTQLSVL.

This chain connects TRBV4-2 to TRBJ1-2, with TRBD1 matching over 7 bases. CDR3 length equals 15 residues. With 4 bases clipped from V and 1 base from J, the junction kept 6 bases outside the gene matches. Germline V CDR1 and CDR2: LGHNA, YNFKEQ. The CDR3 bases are TGTGCCAGCAGCCCAATCGACAGGGTTAACTATGGCTACACCTTC. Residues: CASSPIDRVNYGYTF.

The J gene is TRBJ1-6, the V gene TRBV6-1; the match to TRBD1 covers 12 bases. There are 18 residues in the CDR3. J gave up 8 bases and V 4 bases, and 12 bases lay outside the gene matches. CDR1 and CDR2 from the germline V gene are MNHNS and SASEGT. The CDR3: CASSAKAMGQGAYSPLHF. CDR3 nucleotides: TGTGCCAGCAGTGCTAAAGCTATGGGACAGGGGGCTTATTCACCCCTCCACTTT.

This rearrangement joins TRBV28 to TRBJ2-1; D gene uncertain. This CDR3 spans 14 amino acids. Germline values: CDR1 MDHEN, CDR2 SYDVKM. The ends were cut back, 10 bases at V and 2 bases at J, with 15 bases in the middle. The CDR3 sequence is CATGGLPPYNEQFF. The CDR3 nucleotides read TGTGCCACCGGTGGGCTCCCCCCCTACAATGAGCAGTTCTTC.

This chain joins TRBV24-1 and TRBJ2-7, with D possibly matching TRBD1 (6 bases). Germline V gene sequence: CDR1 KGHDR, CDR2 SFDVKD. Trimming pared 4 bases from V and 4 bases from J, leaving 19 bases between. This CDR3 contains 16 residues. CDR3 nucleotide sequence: TGTGCCACCAGTGACGCCGGGACACCGAGTTTTTACGAGCAGTACTTC. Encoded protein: CATSDAGTPSFYEQYF.

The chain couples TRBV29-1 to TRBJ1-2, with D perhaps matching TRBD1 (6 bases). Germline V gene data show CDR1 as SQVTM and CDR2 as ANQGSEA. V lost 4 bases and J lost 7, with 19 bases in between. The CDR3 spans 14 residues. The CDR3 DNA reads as TGCAGCGTTGGAGGGGGATCAAACAGGGTTGGCTACACCTTC. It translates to CSVGGGSNRVGYTF. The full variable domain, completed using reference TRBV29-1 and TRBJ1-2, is SAVISQKPSRDICQRGTSLTIQCQVDSQVTMMFWYRQQPGQSLTLIATANQGSEATYESGFVIDKFPISRPNLTFSTLTVSNMSPEDSSIYLCSVGGGSNRVGYTFGSGTRLTVV.

The CDR3 protein is CASTPTGGVGGYTF. The CDR3 nucleotides are TGCGCCAGCACACCAACTGGGGGGGTCGGTGGCTACACCTTC. The chain is built from TRBV4-1 and TRBJ1-2, with D tentatively TRBD1 (5 bases). Between the trimmed V and J ends, which lost 7 bases and 7 bases, there was a span of 19 bases. Germline CDR1 reads MGHRA; CDR2 reads YSYEKL. There are 14 residues in the CDR3.

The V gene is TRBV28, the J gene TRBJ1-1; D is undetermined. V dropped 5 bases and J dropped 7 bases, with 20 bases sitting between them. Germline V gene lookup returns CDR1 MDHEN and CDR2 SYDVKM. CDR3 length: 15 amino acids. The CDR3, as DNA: TGTGCCAGCAGTGCTCCGGCGGGGAGGCCGGGTGAAGCTTTCTTT. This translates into CASSAPAGRPGEAFF. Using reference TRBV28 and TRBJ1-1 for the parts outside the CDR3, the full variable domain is DVKVTQSSRYLVKRTGEKVFLECVQDMDHENMFWYRQDPGLGLRLIYFSYDVKMKEKGDIPEGYSVSREKKERFSLILESASTNQTSMYLCASSAPAGRPGEAFFGQGTRLTVV.